This TCR beta chain comes out of a study of preoperative IRX-2 immunotherapy in early breast cancer. Germline-derived CDR1 and CDR2 are SGHKS and YYEKEE (reference sequence). CDR3 length equals 19 residues. After removal of 6 bases from V and 7 bases from J, the junction contained 22 bases not matched to a gene. Generated by immunoSEQ multiplex PCR, the TCRdb table keeps only in-frame clones and is missing some. The top ten clones hold around 6.6% of a sample with 34,000 or so clones, about 96% of them seen once. Treatment: preoperative locoregional IRX-2 cytokine immunotherapy. Samples came from a phase Ib trial of preoperative locoregional IRX-2 cytokine immunotherapy.

The specimen was obtained from a patient treated with IRX-2 immunotherapy. The gene calls are TRBV5-5 and TRBJ2-1; 10 nucleotides line up with TRBD2. The receptor was isolated from a human donor with breast cancer. Here the CDR3 reads CASTYQAGGRITGLNEQFF. The CDR3 DNA reads as TGTGCCAGCACCTACCAAGCGGGAGGGCGGATAACGGGTCTTAATGAGCAGTTCTTC. Based on the CDR3 plus reference TRBV5-5 and TRBJ2-1, the full variable domain is DAGVTQSPTHLIKTRGQQVTLRCSPISGHKSVSWYQQVLGQGPQFIFQYYEKEERGRGNFPDRFSARQFPNYSSELNVNALLLGDSALYLCASTYQAGGRITGLNEQFFGPGTRLTVL.